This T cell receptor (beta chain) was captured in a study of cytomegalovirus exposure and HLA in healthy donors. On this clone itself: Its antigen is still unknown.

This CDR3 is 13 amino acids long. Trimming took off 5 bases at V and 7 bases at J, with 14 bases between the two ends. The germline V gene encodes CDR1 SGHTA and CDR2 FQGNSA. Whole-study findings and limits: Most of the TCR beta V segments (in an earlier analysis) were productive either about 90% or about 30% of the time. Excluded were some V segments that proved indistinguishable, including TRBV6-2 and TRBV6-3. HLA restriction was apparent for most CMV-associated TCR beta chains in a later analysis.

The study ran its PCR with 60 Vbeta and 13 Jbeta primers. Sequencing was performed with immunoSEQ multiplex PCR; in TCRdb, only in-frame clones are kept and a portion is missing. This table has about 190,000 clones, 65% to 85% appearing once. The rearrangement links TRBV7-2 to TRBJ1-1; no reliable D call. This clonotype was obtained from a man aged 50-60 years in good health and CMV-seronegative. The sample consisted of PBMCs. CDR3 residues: CASSRSLWREAFF. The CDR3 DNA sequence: TGTGCCAGCAGCCGTAGCCTATGGCGTGAAGCTTTCTTT.